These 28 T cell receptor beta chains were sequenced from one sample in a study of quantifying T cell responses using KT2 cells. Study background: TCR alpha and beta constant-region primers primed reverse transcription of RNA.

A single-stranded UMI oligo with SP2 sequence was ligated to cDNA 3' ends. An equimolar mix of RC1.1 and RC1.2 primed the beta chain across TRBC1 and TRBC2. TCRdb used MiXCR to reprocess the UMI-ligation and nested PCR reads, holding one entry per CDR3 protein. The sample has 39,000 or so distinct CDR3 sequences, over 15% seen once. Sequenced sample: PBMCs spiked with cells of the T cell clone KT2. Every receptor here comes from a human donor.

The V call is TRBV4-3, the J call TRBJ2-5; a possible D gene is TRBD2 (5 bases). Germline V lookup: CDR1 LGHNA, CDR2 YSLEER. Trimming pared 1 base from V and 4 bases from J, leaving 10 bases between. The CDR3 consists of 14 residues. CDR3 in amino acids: CASSQAASRETQYF. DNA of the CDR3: TGCGCCAGCAGCCAAGCGGCTAGCAGAGAGACCCAGTACTTC.

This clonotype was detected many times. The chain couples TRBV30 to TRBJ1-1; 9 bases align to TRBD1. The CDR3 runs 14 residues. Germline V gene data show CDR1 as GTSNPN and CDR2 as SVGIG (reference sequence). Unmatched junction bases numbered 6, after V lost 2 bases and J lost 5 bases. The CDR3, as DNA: TGTGCCTGGAGTCCCTACAGGGGGCGAACTGAAGCTTTCTTT. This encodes CAWSPYRGRTEAFF.

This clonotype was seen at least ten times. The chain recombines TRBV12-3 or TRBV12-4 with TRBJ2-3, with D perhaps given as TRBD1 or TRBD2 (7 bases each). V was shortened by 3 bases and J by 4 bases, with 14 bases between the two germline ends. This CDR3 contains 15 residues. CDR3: CASSFQGGTADTQYF. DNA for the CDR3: TGTGCCAGCAGTTTCCAGGGGGGGACCGCAGATACGCAGTATTTT.

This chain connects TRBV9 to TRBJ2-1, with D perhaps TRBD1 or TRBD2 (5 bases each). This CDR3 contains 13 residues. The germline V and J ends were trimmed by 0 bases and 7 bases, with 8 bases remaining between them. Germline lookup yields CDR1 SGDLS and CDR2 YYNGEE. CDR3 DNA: TGTGCCAGCAGCGTAGGGGACCCGAATGAGCAGTTCTTC. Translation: CASSVGDPNEQFF.

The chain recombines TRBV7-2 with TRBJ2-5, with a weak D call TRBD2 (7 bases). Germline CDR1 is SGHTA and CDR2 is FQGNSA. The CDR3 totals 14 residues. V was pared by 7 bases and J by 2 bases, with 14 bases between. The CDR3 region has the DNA TGTGCCAGCACCAAGGGGGGGGGTCAAGAGACCCAGTACTTC. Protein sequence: CASTKGGGQETQYF.

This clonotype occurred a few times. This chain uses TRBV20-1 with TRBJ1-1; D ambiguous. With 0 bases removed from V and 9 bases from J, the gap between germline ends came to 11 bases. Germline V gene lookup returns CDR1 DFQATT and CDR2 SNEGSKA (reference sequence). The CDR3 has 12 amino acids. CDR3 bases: TGCAGTGCTAGAGATTATGGAGGGAAAGCTTTCTTT. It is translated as CSARDYGGKAFF.

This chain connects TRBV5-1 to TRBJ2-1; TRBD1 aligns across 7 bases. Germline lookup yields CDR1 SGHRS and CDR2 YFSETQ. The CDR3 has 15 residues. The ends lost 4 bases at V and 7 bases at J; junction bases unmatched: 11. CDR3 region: CASSPYDRDSNEQFF. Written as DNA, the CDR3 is TGCGCCAGCAGCCCCTATGACAGGGATTCTAATGAGCAGTTCTTC.

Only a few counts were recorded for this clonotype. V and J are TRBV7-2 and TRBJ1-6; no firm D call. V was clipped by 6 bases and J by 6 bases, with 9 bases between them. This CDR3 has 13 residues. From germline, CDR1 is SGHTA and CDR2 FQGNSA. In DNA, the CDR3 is TGTGCCAGCAGTCCATCGGTTAATTCACCCCTCCACTTT. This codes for CASSPSVNSPLHF.

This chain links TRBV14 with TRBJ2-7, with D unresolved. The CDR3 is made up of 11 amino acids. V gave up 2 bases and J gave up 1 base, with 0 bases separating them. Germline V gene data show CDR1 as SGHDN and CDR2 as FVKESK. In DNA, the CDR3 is TGTGCCAGCAGCCAATCCTACGAGCAGTACTTC. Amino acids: CASSQSYEQYF.

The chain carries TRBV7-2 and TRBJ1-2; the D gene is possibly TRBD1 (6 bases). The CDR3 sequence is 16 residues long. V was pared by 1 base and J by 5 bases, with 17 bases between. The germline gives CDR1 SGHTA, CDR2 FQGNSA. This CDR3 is CASSLGARQGLYGYTF. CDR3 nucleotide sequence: TGTGCCAGCAGCTTAGGAGCGAGGCAGGGGCTATATGGCTACACCTTC.

CDR3 sequence reads: CASSLGQENQPQHF. CDR3 DNA sequence: TGTGCCAGCAGTTTGGGACAGGAAAATCAGCCCCAGCATTTT. This chain uses TRBV6-2 or TRBV6-3 with TRBJ1-5, with 8 bases identical to TRBD1. The CDR3 spans 14 residues. CDR1 is MNHEY, CDR2 SVGEGT, per germline. The V and J ends lost 4 bases and 4 bases, in that order; junction bases with no gene match: 3.

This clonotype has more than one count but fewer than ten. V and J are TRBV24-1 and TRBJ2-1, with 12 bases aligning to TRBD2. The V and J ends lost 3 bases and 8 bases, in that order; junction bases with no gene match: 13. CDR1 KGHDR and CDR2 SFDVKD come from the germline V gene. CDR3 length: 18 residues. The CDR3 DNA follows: TGTGCCACCAGTGATGGGGAGGGCTGGACTAGCGGGAAAGATGAGCAGTTCTTC. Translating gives CATSDGEGWTSGKDEQFF.

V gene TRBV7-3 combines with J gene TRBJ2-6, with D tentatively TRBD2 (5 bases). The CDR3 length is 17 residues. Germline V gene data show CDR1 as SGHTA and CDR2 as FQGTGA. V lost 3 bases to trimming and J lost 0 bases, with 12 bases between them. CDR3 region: CASSLGDWSSGANVLTF. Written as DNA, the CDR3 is TGTGCCAGCAGCTTGGGAGACTGGAGCTCTGGGGCCAACGTCCTGACTTTC.

This chain's CDR3 is CASSSNRGSTDTQYF. In nucleotides, the CDR3 is TGTGCCAGCAGCTCAAACAGGGGAAGCACAGATACGCAGTATTTT. The chain has TRBV28 and TRBJ2-3; 7 bases are a match to TRBD1. CDR1 is MDHEN and CDR2 is SYDVKM in the germline V gene. This CDR3 is built from 15 residues. Trimming at V came to 6 bases and at J to 0 bases, leaving 6 bases not matched to a gene.

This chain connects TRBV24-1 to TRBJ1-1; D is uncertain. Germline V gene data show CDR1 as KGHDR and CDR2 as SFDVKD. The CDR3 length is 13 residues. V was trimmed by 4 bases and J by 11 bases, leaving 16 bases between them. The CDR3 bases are TGTGCCACCAGTGAAGGCCCCTTTGGAGTGGCTTTCTTT. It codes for CATSEGPFGVAFF.

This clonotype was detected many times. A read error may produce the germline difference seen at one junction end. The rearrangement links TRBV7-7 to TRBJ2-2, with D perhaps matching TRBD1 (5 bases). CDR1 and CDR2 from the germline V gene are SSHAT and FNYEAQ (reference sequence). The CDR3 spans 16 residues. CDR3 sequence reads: CASSSEMDQGIGELFF. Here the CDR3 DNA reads TGTGCTAGCAGCTCAGAAATGGACCAGGGAATCGGGGAGCTGTTTTTT.

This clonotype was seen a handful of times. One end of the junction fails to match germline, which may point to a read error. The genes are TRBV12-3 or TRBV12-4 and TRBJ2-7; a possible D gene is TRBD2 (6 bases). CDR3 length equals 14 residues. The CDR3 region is CASSFWPTSGDFHF. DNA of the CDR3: TGTGCCAGCAGTTTCTGGCCTACGTCCGGGGACTTCCACTTC.

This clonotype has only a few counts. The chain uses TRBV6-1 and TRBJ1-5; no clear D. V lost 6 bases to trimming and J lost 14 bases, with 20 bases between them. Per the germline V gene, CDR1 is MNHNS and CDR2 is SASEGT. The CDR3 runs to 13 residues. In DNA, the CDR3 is TGTGCCAGCAGACTGGAGCGTGGTAGAAACAAGCATTTT. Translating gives CASRLERGRNKHF.

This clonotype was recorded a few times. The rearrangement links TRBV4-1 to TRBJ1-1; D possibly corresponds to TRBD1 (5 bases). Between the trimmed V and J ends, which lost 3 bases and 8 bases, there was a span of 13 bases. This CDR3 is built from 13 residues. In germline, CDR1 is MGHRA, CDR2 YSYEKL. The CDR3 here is CASSQAGNREAFF. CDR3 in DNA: TGCGCCAGCAGCCAGGCCGGGAACAGGGAAGCTTTCTTT.

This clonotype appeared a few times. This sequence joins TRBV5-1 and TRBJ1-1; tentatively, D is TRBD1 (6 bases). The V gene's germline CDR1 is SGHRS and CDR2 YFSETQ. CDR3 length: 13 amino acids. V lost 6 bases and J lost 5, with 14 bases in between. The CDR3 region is CASKQGRETEAFF. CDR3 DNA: TGCGCCAGCAAACAGGGTCGGGAAACTGAAGCTTTCTTT.

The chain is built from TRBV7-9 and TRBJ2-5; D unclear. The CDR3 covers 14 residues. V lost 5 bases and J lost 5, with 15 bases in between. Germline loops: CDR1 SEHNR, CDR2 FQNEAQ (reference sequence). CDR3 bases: TGTGCCAGCAGCCGAGGTACAGCCGCCGAGACCCAGTACTTC. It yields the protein CASSRGTAAETQYF.

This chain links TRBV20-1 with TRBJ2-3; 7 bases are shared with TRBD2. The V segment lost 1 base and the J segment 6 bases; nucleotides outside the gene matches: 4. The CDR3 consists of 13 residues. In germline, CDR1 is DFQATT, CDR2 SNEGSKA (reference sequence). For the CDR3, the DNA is TGCAGTGCTAGAGGACTAGCTTGGGATACGCAGTATTTT. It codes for CSARGLAWDTQYF.

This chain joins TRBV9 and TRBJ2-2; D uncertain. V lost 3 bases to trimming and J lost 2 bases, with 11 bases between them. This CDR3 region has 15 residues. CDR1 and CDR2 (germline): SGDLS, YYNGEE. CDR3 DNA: TGTGCCAGCAGCGGAGAATGGGGAAACACCGGGGAGCTGTTTTTT. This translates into CASSGEWGNTGELFF.

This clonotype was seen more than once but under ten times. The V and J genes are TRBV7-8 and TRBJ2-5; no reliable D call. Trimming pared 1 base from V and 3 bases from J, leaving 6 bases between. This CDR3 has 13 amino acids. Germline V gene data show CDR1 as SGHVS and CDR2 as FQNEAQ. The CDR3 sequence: CASSLGAEETQYF. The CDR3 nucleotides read TGTGCCAGCAGCTTAGGGGCAGAAGAGACCCAGTACTTC.

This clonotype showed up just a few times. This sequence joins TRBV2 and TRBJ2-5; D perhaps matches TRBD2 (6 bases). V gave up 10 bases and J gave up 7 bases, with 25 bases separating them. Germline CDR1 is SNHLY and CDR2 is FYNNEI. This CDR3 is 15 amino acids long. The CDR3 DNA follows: TGTGCCACCGCGGGGTGGGACTCCGCACGTTGGACCCAGTACTTC. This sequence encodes CATAGWDSARWTQYF. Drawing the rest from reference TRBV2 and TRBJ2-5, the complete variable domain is EPEVTQTPSHQVTQMGQEVILRCVPISNHLYFYWYRQILGQKVEFLVSFYNNEISEKSEIFDDQFSVERPDGSNFTLKIRSTKLEDSAMYFCATAGWDSARWTQYFGPGTRLLVL.

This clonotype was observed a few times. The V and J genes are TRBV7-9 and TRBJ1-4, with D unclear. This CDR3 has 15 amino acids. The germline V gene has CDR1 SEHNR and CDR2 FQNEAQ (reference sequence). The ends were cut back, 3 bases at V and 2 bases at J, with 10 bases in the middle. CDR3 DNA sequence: TGTGCCAGCAGCTTCGGGGAGTTCACTAATGAAAAACTGTTTTTT. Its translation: CASSFGEFTNEKLFF.

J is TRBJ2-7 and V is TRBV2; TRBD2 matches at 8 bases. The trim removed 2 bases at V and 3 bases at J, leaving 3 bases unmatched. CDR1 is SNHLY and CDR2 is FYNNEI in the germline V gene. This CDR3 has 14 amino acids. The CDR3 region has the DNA TGTGCCAGCAGTGAATGGCGGGAGGTCTACGAGCAGTACTTC. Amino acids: CASSEWREVYEQYF. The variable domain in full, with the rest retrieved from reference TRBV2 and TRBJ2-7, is EPEVTQTPSHQVTQMGQEVILRCVPISNHLYFYWYRQILGQKVEFLVSFYNNEISEKSEIFDDQFSVERPDGSNFTLKIRSTKLEDSAMYFCASSEWREVYEQYFGPGTRLTVT.

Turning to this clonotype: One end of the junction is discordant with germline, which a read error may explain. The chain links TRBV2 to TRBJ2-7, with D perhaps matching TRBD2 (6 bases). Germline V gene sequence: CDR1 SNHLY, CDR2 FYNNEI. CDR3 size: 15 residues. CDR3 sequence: CASRRAWRDVYEQHF. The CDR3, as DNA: TGTGCCAGCAGGCGAGCTTGGCGGGACGTCTACGAGCAGCACTTC.